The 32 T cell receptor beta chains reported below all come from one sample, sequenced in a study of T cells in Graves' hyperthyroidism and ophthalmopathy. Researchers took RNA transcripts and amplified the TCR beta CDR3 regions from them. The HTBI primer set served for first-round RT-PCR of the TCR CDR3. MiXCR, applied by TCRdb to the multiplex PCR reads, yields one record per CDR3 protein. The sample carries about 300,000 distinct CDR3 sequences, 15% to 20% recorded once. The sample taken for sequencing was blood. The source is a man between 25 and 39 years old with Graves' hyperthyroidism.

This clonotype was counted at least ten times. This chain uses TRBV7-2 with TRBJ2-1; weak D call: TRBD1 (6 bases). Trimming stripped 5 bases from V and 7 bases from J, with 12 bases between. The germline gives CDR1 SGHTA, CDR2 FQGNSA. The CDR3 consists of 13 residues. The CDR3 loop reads CASSKDRWNEQFF. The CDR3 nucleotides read TGTGCCAGCAGCAAGGACAGATGGAATGAGCAGTTCTTC.

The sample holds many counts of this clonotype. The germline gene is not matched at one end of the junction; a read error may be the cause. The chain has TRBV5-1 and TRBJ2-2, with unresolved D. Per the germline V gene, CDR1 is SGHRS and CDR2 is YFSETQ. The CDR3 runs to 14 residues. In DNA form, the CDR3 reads TGCGCCAGCAGGCTTCTCTGGAACGCCGGGGAGCTGTTTTTT. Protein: CASRLLWNAGELFF.

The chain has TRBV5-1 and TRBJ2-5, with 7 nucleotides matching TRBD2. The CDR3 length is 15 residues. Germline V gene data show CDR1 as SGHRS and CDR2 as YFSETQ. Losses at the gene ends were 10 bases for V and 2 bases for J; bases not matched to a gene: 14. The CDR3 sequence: CASRRRETPQETQYF. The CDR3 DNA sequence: TGCGCCTCTCGGCGGCGGGAGACCCCTCAAGAGACCCAGTACTTC.

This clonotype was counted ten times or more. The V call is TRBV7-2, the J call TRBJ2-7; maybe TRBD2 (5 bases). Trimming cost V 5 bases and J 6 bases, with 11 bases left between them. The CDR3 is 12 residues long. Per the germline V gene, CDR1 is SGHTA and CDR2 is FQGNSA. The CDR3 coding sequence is TGTGCCAGCAGCGTTCTAAGCGGCGAGCAGTACTTC. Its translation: CASSVLSGEQYF.

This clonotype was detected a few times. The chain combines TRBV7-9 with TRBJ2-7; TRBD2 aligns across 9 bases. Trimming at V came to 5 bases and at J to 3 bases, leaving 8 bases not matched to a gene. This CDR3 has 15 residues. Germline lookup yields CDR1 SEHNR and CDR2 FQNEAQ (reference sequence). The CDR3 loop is CASSPSAGGYYEQYF. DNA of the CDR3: TGTGCCAGCAGCCCCTCGGCGGGAGGGTACTACGAGCAGTACTTC.

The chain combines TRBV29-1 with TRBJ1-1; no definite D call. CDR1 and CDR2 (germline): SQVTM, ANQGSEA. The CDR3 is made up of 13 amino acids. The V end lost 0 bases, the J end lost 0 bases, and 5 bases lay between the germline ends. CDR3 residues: CSVEDLMNTEAFF. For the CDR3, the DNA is TGCAGCGTTGAAGATCTGATGAACACTGAAGCTTTCTTT.

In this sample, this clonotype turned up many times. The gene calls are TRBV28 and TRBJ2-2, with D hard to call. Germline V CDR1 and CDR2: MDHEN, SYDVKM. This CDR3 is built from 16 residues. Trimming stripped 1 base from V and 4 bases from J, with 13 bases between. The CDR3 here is CASSLSPRVPTGELFF. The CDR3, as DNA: TGTGCCAGCAGTTTATCCCCAAGAGTGCCCACCGGGGAGCTGTTTTTT.

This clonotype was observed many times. The CDR3 sequence: CASSQITGGNQFF. CDR3 sequence (DNA): TGTGCCAGCAGCCAAATTACGGGAGGGAACCAGTTCTTC. The chain recombines TRBV3-1 with TRBJ2-1; 8 bases fit TRBD2. The V gene's germline CDR1 is LGHDT and CDR2 YNNKEL (reference sequence). The CDR3 spans 13 residues. Germline trimming cut 2 bases from V and 13 bases from J; bases unmatched to any gene: 7.

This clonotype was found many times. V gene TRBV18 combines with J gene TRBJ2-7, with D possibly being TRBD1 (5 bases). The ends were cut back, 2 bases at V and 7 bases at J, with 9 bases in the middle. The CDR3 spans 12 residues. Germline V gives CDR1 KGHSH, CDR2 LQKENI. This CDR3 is CASSPWTREQYF. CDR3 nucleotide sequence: TGTGCCAGCTCACCATGGACACGGGAGCAGTACTTC.

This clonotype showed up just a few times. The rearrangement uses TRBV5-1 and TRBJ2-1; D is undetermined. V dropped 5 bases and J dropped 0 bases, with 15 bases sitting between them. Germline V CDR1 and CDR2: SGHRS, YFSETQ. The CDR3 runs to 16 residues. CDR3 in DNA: TGCGCCAGCAGACCCCTTCAAGAAAGCTCCTACAATGAGCAGTTCTTC. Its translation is CASRPLQESSYNEQFF.

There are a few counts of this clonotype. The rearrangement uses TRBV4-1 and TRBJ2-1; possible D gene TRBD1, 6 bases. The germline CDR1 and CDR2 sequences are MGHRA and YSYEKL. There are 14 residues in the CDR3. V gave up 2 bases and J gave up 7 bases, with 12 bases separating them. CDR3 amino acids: CASSQFVRGNEQFF. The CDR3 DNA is TGCGCCAGCAGCCAATTCGTAAGGGGGAATGAGCAGTTCTTC.

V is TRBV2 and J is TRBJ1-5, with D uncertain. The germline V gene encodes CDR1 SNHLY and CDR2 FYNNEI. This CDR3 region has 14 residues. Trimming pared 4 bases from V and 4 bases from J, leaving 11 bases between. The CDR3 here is CASSVDSQNQPQHF. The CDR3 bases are TGTGCCAGCAGTGTAGACTCGCAGAATCAGCCCCAGCATTTT.

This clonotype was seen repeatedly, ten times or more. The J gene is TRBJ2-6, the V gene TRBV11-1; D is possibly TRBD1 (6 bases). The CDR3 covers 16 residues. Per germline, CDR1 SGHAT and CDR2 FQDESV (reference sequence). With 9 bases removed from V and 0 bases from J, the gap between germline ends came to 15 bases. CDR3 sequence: CASGIIRGSGANVLTF. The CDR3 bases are TGTGCCAGTGGAATTATCAGGGGCTCTGGGGCCAACGTCCTGACTTTC. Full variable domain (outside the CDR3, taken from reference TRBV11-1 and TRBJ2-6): EAEVAQSPRYKITEKSQAVAFWCDPISGHATLYWYRQILGQGPELLVQFQDESVVDDSQLPKDRFSAERLKGVDSTLKIQPAELGDSAMYLCASGIIRGSGANVLTFGAGSRLTVL.

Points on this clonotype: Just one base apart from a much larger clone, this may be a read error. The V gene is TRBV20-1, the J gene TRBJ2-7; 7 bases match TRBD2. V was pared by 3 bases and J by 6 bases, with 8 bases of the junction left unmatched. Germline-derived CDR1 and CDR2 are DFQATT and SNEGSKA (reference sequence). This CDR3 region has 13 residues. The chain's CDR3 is CSASRAGACEQYF. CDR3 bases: TGCAGTGCTAGCAGGGCGGGAGCTTGCGAGCAGTACTTC.

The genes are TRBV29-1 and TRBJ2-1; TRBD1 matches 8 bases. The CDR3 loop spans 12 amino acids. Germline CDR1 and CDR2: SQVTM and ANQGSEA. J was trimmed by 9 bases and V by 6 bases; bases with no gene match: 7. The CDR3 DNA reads TGCAGCGTGGACAGGGCGGTCGGTGAGCAGTTCTTC. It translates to CSVDRAVGEQFF.

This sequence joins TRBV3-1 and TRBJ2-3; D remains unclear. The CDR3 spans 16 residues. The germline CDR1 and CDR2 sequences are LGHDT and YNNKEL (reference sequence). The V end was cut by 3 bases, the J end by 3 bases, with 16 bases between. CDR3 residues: CASSHSVTRQTDTQYF. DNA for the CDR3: TGTGCCAGCAGCCATTCTGTTACGAGACAAACAGATACGCAGTATTTT.

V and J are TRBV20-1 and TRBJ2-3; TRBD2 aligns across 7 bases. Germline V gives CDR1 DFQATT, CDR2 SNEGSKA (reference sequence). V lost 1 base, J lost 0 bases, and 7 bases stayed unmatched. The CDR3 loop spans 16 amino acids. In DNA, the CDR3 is TGCAGTGCTAGAGTTGTGCTAGCGGAGAGCACAGATACGCAGTATTTT. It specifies CSARVVLAESTDTQYF.

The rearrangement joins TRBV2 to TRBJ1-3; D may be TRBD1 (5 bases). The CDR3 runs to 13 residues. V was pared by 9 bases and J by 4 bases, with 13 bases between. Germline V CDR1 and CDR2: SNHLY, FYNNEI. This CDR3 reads CASAGGLGNTIYF. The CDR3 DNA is TGTGCCAGTGCGGGGGGACTCGGAAACACCATATATTTT.

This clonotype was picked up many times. The CDR3 is CSGSSGSFSYNEQFF. In nucleotides, the CDR3 is TGCAGTGGTTCTAGCGGGAGCTTCTCCTACAATGAGCAGTTCTTC. This sequence joins TRBV20-1 and TRBJ2-1, with 10 bases that match TRBD2. The germline gives CDR1 DFQATT, CDR2 SNEGSKA (reference sequence). The V and J ends lost 7 bases and 0 bases, in that order; junction bases with no gene match: 6. This CDR3 has 15 residues.

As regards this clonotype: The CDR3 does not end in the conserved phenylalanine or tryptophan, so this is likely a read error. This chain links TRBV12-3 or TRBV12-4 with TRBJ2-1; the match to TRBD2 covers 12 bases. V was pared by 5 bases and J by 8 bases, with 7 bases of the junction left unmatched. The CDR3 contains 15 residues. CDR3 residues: CASSPRTSGTDEQFS. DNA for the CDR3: TGTGCCAGCAGTCCCAGGACTAGCGGGACAGATGAGCAGTTCTCC.

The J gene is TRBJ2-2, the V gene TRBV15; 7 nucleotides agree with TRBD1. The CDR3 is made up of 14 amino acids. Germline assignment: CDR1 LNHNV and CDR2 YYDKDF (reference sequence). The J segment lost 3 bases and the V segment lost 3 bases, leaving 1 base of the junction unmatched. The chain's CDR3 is CATSSDRDTGELFF. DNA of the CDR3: TGTGCCACCAGCAGTGACAGGGACACCGGGGAGCTGTTTTTT.

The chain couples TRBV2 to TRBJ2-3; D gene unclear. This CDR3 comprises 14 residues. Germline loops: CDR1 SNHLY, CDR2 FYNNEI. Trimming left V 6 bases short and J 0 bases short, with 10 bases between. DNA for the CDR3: TGTGCCAGCAGGCCTGACATTAGCACAGATACGCAGTATTTT. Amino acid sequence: CASRPDISTDTQYF. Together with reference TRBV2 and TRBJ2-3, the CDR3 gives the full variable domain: EPEVTQTPSHQVTQMGQEVILRCVPISNHLYFYWYRQILGQKVEFLVSFYNNEISEKSEIFDDQFSVERPDGSNFTLKIRSTKLEDSAMYFCASRPDISTDTQYFGPGTRLTVL.

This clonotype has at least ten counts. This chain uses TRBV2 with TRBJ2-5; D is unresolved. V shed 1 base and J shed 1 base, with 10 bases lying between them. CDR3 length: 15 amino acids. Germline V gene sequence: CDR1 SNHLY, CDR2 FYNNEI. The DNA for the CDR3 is TGTGCCAGCAGTGAAGGTGGCGCGACCCAAGAGACCCAGTACTTC. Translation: CASSEGGATQETQYF.

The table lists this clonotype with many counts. DNA for the CDR3: TGTGCCAGCAGTCCCGTGTTGTGGGGGTCGACGAACACTGAAGCTTTCTTT. It specifies CASSPVLWGSTNTEAFF. This sequence joins TRBV6-1 and TRBJ1-1; D is perhaps TRBD1 (5 bases). V dropped 5 bases and J dropped 1 base, with 20 bases sitting between them. This CDR3 is built from 17 residues. Germline V lookup: CDR1 MNHNS, CDR2 SASEGT.

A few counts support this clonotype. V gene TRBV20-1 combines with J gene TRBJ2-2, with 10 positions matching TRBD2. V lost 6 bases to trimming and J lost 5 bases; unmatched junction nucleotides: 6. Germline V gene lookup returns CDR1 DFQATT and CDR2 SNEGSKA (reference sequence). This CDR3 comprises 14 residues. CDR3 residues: CSASGRARTGELFF. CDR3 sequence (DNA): TGCAGTGCCAGCGGGAGGGCTAGGACCGGGGAGCTGTTTTTT.

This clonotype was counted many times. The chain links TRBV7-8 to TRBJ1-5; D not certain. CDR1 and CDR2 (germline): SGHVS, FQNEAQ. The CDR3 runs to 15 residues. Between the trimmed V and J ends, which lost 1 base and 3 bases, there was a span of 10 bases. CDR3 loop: CASSLGRRDNQPQHF. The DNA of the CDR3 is TGTGCCAGCAGCTTAGGGCGGCGAGACAATCAGCCCCAGCATTTT.

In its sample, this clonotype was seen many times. The CDR3 reads CATLTSGANVLTF. The CDR3 DNA reads TGTGCCACCTTGACCTCTGGGGCCAACGTCCTGACTTTC. The chain is built from TRBV6-1 and TRBJ2-6; the D is unclear. Trimming pared 10 bases from V and 0 bases from J, leaving 7 bases between. The CDR3 has 13 residues. The germline gives CDR1 MNHNS, CDR2 SASEGT.

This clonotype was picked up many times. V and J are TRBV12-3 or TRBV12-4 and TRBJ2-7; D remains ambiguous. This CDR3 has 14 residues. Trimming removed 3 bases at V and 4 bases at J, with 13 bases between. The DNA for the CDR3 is TGTGCCAGCAGTTTTTTCGGATCTAGGTACGAGCAGTACTTC. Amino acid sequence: CASSFFGSRYEQYF.

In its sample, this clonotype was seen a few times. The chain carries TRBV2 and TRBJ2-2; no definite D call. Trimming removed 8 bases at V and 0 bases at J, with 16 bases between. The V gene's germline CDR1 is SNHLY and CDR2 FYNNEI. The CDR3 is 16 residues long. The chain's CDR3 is CASSGPRISNTGELFF. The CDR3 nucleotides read TGTGCCAGCTCCGGACCGAGGATATCGAACACCGGGGAGCTGTTTTTT.

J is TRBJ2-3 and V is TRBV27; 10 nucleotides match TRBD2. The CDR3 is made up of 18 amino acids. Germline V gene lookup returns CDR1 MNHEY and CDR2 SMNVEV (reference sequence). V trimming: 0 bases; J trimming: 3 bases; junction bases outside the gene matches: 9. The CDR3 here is CASSLSVAGGPPTDTQYF. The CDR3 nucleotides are TGTGCCAGCAGTTTATCAGTAGCGGGAGGACCCCCTACAGATACGCAGTATTTT.

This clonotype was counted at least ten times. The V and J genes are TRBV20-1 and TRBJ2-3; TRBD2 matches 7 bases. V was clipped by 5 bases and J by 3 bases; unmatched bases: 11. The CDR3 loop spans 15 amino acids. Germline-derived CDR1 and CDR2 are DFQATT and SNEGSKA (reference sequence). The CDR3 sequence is CSAPEGRGLTDTQYF. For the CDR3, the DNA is TGCAGTGCTCCGGAAGGGAGGGGCCTGACAGATACGCAGTATTTT.

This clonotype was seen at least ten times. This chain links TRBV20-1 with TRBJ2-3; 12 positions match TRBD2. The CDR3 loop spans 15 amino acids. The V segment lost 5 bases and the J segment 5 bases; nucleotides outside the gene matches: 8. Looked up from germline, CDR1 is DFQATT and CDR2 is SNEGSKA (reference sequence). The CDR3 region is CSASSTSGRVDTQYF. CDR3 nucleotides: TGCAGTGCTTCTTCGACTAGCGGGAGAGTAGATACGCAGTATTTT.